Listed below are T cell receptor beta chains from one sample, sequenced in a study of post-analysis software for immune sequencing data. Each CDR3 protein gets one entry after TCRdb re-called the PCR reads with MiXCR. The top ten hold roughly 4.4% of the sample, which has 750,000 to 950,000 distinct CDR3 sequences, just over 45% seen once. Sequences were obtained from blood. The source is a girl aged 5-17 years with multiple sclerosis. Both conserved end residues are trimmed from each CDR3. The order of the fields is J gene, clone size, CDR3 length, V gene, CDR3 protein. Not all rows give a size; the values are once, few, many and, for expanded clones, a class.

j_gene: TRBJ2-3; abundance: many; len: 11; v_gene: TRBV20-1; CDR3aa: SARVAITDTQY
j_gene: TRBJ2-1; abundance: -; len: 15; v_gene: TRBV3-1; CDR3aa: ASSPKKTSQPYNEQF
j_gene: TRBJ2-3; abundance: few; len: 15; v_gene: TRBV10-1; CDR3aa: ASSRGTGQTSTDTQY
j_gene: TRBJ2-1; abundance: -; len: 14; v_gene: TRBV28; CDR3aa: ASSSVGLAGGHEQF
j_gene: TRBJ2-1; abundance: -; len: 14; v_gene: TRBV24-1; CDR3aa: ATSDMSGGGNNEQF
j_gene: TRBJ2-1; abundance: -; len: 12; v_gene: TRBV5-1; CDR3aa: ASSLEVSYNEQF
j_gene: TRBJ2-3; abundance: few; len: 13; v_gene: TRBV20-1; CDR3aa: SASLLAGVSDTQY
j_gene: TRBJ2-3; abundance: -; len: 13; v_gene: TRBV14; CDR3aa: ASSQGPGSADTQY
j_gene: TRBJ1-2; abundance: few; len: 10; v_gene: TRBV20-1; CDR3aa: SARDRGGGYT
j_gene: TRBJ2-7; abundance: -; len: 10; v_gene: TRBV29-1; CDR3aa: SVATGPYEQY